This T cell receptor beta chain was sequenced in a study of Ad26.COV2.S vaccination and SARS-CoV-2 variants. The V segment lost 4 bases and the J segment 7 bases; nucleotides outside the gene matches: 10. The CDR3 loop spans 16 amino acids. CDR1 GTSNPN and CDR2 SVGIG come from the germline V gene (reference sequence). Treatment: about 20 received Ad26.COV2.S at low or high dose, single or two shots; 5 received placebo; per-sample allocation not given. The investigators took samples on day 63 after the first vaccine or placebo injection. Sequencing was performed with immunoSEQ multiplex PCR; in TCRdb, only in-frame clones are kept and a portion is missing. The sample shows around 450,000 clones, 80% to 90% of them seen only once.

The specimen comprised peripheral blood, sampled in a trial of Ad26.COV2.S vaccine versus placebo. This clonotype originated in a person between 18 and 65 years old who received the Ad26.COV2.S COVID-19 vaccine or a placebo. The V call is TRBV30, the J call TRBJ1-6; the match to TRBD1 covers 10 bases. This CDR3 is CAWKPLWDRGNSPLHF. The CDR3 region has the DNA TGTGCCTGGAAACCCCTTTGGGACAGGGGAAATTCACCCCTCCACTTT.